This TCR beta chain derives from a study of T cell repertoires in cytomegalovirus infection. Whole-study findings and limits: CMV carriers having the relevant HLA were flagged by cumulative public TCR beta family frequency.

The V gene end was trimmed by 2 bases and the J gene end by 12 bases; junction bases not matched to a gene: 3. There are 13 residues in the CDR3. CDR1 is SGHTA, CDR2 FQGNSA, per germline. A single record per CDR3 protein comes from TCRdb applying MiXCR to the reads. The sample holds just under 550,000 distinct CDR3 sequences, more than 25% seen once. As to this clonotype: What it binds is unknown.

Sequenced material: PBMCs. The receptor comes from a human donor in good health (CMV status not recorded). Some clones in this sample may be carry-over from other donors' samples. The chain uses TRBV7-2 and TRBJ2-1, with 11 bases that match TRBD2. The CDR3 nucleotides are TGTGCCAGCAGCTTAATAGCGGGAGGGTGGCAGTTCTTC. It specifies CASSLIAGGWQFF. Supplemented by reference TRBV7-2 and TRBJ2-1, the full variable domain reads GAGVSQSPSNKVTEKGKDVELRCDPISGHTALYWYRQSLGQGLEFLIYFQGNSAPDKSGLPSDRFSAERTGGSVSTLTIQRTQQEDSAVYLCASSLIAGGWQFFGPGTRLTVL.